This T cell receptor (beta chain) was sequenced for a study of blood T cell repertoires in COVID-19. Study details: Donors in the United States, Italy and Spain gave samples during acute or convalescent COVID-19.

Self-reported history from a screening survey and questionnaire set each donor's cohort. Among Cohort 3 donors, those recovered had two negative PCRs, clearance, or symptom resolution. In the original workflow: The assay estimated nucleated cells by amplifying reference gene primers. The table came from immunoSEQ multiplex PCR; TCRdb's copy has only in-frame clones and leaves some out. V, J and clone size derive from that table, while D and trimming were established from the DNA sequence. Among about 250,000 clones listed, less than 90% were seen once. Between the trimmed V and J ends, which lost 2 bases and 6 bases, there was a span of 19 bases. The germline CDR1 and CDR2 sequences are GTSNPN and SVGIG (reference sequence). The length of the CDR3 is 15 residues.

The chain employs TRBV30 and TRBJ1-2; no clear D gene. Material for sequencing was PBMCs or T cells enriched from blood (not recorded which). This receptor was identified in a woman aged 45-65 years who had recovered from COVID-19. The CDR3 sequence: CAWSTRSGVSNGYTF. The DNA of the CDR3 is TGTGCCTGGAGTACTAGGTCGGGCGTTTCTAATGGCTACACCTTC. Variable domain in full (rest from reference TRBV30 and TRBJ1-2): SQTIHQWPATLVQPVGSPLSLECTVEGTSNPNLYWYRQAAGRGLQLLFYSVGIGQISSEVPQNLSASRPQDRQFILSSKKLLLSDSGFYLCAWSTRSGVSNGYTFGSGTRLTVV.